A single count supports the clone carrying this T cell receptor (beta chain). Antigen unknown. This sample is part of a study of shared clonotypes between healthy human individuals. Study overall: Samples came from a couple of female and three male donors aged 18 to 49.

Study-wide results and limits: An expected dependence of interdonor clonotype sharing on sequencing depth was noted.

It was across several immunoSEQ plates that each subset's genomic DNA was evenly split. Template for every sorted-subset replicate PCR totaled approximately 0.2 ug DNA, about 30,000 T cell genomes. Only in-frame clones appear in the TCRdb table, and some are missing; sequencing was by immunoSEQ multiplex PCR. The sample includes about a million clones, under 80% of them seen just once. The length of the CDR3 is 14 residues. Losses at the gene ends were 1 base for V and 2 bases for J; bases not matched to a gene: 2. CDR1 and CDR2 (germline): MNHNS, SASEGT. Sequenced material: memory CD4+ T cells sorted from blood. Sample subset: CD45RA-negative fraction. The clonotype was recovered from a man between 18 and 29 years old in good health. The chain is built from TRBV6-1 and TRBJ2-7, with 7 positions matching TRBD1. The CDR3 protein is CASSEVGTAYEQYF. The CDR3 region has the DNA TGTGCCAGCAGTGAAGTGGGGACAGCCTACGAGCAGTACTTC.